The sequence of this T cell receptor (beta chain) was determined in a study of blood T cell repertoires in COVID-19. Study in general: Researchers got acute and convalescent COVID-19 samples from the United States, Italy and Spain. The analysed material was cDNA or gDNA that came from T cells, B-cell-depleted T cells, or PBMCs.

CDR1 is SGHTA and CDR2 is FQGTGA in the germline V gene. Trimming shortened V by 3 bases and J by 1 base, and 9 bases separated the two germline ends. CDR3 length: 14 amino acids. Original processing methods: The authors estimated nucleated cell counts from reference gene primer amplification. Data came from immunoSEQ multiplex PCR; TCRdb stores just in-frame clones and leaves some out. D and trimming come from the DNA, and the V and J calls and clone size come from that table. The sample includes over 150,000 clones, approximately 86% of them seen just once. Patients of the Seattle cohort, enrolled during active infection, were followed longitudinally.

V usage is TRBV7-3 and J usage is TRBJ1-1, with a possible D match to TRBD1 (6 bases). This receptor was obtained from a man older than 75 with COVID-19, enrolled during active disease. Source material: peripheral blood. Written as DNA, the CDR3 is TGTGCCAGCAGCTTGGGACACTCGAACACTGAAGCTTTCTTT. This gives the protein CASSLGHSNTEAFF. Filled out from reference TRBV7-3 and TRBJ1-1, the complete variable domain reads GAGVSQTPSNKVTEKGKYVELRCDPISGHTALYWYRQSLGQGPEFLIYFQGTGAADDSGLPNDRFFAVRPEGSVSTLKIQRTERGDSAVYLCASSLGHSNTEAFFGQGTRLTVV.